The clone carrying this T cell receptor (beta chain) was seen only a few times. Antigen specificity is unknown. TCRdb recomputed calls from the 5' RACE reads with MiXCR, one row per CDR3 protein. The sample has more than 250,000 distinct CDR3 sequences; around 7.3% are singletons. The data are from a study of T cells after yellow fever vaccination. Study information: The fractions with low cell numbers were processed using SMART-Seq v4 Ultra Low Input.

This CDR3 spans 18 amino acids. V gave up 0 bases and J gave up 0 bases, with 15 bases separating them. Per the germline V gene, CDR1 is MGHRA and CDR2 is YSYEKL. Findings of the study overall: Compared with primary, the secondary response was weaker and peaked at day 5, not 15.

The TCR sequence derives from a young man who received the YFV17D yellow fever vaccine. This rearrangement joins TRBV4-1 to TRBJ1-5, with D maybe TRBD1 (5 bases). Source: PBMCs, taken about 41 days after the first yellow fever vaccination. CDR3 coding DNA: TGCGCCAGCAGCCAAGAGGCGACAGCCACCCATAGCAATCAGCCCCAGCATTTT. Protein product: CASSQEATATHSNQPQHF.